The source of this T cell receptor beta chain is a study of cytomegalovirus exposure and HLA in healthy donors. The wider study: Findings of an earlier analysis included 117 million unique TCR beta sequences from 180 million or so T cells.

PCR was performed using 60 Vbeta and 13 Jbeta primers. In the authors' methods: Among the unique TCR beta chains that a later analysis counted, about 79 million in all, approximately 12 million were shared. Sequenced by immunoSEQ multiplex PCR; TCRdb stores in-frame clones only, minus some. V, J and clone size are those of that table, while D and trimming were read from the DNA. The sample lists over 70,000 clones, around four fifths occurring once. V shed 0 bases and J shed 2 bases, with 8 bases lying between them. CDR1 SGHNT and CDR2 YYREEE come from the germline V gene (reference sequence). The CDR3 has 15 amino acids. This clone turned up a few times.

This chain joins TRBV5-4 and TRBJ2-2, with a tentative D call TRBD1 (6 bases). The receptor comes from a male donor in good health and CMV-seropositive. The source material was PBMCs. The CDR3 region is CASSLVGGNTGELFF. In DNA form, the CDR3 reads TGTGCCAGCAGCTTGGTAGGGGGTAACACCGGGGAGCTGTTTTTT.